Detailed here is one T cell receptor beta chain. V was shortened by 7 bases and J by 2 bases, with 17 bases between the two germline ends. The CDR3 runs to 15 residues. Germline loops: CDR1 SNHLY, CDR2 FYNNEI. Method: immunoSEQ multiplex PCR; TCRdb's copy keeps in-frame clones and lacks some. The table records 490,000 or so clones, about 88% of them present only once. The sample comes from a study of blood T cell repertoires in COVID-19. For recovered donors of Cohort 3, there were two negative PCRs, clearance, or symptom resolution. The TCR sequence derives from a woman aged 55-70 years who had recovered from COVID-19. The sample taken for sequencing was PBMCs or T cells enriched from blood (not recorded which). J is TRBJ1-1 and V is TRBV2; tentatively, D is TRBD1 (5 bases). This chain's CDR3 is CASTASEGRNTEAFF. Written as DNA, the CDR3 is TGTGCCAGCACGGCCTCGGAGGGGAGAAACACTGAAGCTTTCTTT.